This TCR beta chain was recovered during a study of shared clonotypes between healthy human individuals. V lost 5 bases to trimming and J lost 0 bases; unmatched junction nucleotides: 5. This CDR3 region has 17 residues. CDR1 is SGHRS and CDR2 is YFSETQ in the germline V gene. A single count supports this clone. As yet, its antigen is unknown. Donors had no recently reported acute infections or vaccinations and were HIV-negative. Study-wide points: Naive subsets typically showed greater estimated richness than memory subsets. The naive CD4 repertoires of four donors were compared, and around 5.1% of clonotypes were shared.

Some clones are missing from TCRdb's copy, which holds only in-frame ones; the method was immunoSEQ multiplex PCR. Among about 2.4 million clones listed, 93% were seen once. The sequenced sample consisted of naive CD4+ T cells from PBMCs. Subset denoted: CD45RA+ positively selected. This TCR came from a man aged 18 to 30 in good health. Some clones in this sample may be carry-over from other donors' samples. This chain joins TRBV5-1 and TRBJ2-6; TRBD2 matches 10 bases. CDR3 amino acids: CASRPSGSLSGANVLTF. The CDR3 region has the DNA TGCGCCAGCAGGCCTAGCGGGAGTCTCTCTGGGGCCAACGTCCTGACTTTC.